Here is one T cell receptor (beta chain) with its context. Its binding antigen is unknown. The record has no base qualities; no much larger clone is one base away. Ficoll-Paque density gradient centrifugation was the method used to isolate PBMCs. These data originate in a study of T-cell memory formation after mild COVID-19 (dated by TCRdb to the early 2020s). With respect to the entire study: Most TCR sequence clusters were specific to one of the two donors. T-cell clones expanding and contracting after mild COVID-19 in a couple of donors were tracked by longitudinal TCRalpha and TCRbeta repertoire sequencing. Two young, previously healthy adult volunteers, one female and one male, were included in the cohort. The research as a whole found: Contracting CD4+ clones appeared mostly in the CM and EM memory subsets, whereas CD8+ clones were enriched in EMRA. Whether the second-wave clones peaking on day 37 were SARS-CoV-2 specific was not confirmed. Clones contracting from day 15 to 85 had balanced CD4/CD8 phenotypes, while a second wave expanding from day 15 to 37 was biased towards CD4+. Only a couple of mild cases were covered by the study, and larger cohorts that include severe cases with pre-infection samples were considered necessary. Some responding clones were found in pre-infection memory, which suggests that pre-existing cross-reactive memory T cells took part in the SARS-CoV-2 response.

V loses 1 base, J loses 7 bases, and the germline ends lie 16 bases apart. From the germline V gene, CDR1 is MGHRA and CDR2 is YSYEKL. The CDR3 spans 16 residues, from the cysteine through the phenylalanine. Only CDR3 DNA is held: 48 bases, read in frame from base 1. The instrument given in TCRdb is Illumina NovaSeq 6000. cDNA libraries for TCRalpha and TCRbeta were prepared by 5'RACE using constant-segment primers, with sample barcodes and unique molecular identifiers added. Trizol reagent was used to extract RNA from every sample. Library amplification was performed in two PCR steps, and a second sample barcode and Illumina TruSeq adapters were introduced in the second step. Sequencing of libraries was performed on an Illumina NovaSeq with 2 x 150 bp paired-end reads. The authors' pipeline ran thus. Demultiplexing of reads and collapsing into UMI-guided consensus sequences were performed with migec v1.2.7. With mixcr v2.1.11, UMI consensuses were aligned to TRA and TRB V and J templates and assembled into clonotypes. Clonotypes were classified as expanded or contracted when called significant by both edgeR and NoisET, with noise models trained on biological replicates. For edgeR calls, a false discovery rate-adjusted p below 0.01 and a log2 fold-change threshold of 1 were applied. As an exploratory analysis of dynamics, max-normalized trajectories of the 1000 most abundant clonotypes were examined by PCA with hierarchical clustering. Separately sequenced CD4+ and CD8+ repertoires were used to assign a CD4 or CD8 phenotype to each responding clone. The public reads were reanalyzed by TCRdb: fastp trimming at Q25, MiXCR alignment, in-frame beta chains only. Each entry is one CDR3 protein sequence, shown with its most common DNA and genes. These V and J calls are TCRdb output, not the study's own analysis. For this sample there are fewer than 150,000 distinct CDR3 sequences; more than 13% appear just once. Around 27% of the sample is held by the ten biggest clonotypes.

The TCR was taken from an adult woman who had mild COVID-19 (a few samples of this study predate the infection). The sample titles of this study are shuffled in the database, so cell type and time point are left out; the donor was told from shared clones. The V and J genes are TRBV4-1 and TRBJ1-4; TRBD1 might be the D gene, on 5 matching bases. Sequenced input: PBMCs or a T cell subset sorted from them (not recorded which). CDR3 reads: CASSQGPDIDSEKLFF. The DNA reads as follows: TGCGCCAGCAGCCAAGGACCCGACATAGACAGTGAAAAACTGTTTTTT.